This T cell receptor (beta chain) was observed in a study of patients and donors after allogeneic stem cell transplantation. In this sample, this clonotype turned up a few times. A single record per CDR3 protein comes from TCRdb applying MiXCR to the RT-PCR reads. The sample carries about a million distinct CDR3 sequences, about 20% recorded once. The germline V gene encodes CDR1 LGHNA and CDR2 YNFKEQ. The V end lost 5 bases, the J end lost 8 bases, and 19 bases lay between the germline ends. This CDR3 has 16 residues. The material sequenced was blood, either unsorted or a sorted T cell fraction (not recorded which). The TCR comes from a human donor who was either an allogeneic HSCT recipient or a stem cell or donor lymphocyte infusion donor (not recorded which). It is not recorded whose cells these are; they may come from a transplant donor. The rearrangement joins TRBV4-2 to TRBJ1-6; tentatively, D is TRBD1 (6 bases). The CDR3 here is CASSSGGRQVYSPLHF. The CDR3 coding sequence is TGTGCCAGCAGCTCGGGGGGTCGACAGGTTTATTCACCCCTCCACTTT.